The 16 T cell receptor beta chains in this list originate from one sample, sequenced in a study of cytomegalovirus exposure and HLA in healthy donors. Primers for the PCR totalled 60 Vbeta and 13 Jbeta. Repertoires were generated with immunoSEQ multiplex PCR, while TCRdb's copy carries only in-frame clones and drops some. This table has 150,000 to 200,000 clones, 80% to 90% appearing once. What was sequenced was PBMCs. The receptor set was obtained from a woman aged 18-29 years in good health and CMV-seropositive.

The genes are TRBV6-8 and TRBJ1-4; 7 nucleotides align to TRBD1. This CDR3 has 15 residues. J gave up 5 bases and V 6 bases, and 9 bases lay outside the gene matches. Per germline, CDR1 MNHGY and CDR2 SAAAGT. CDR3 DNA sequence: TGTGCCAGCAGACAGACAGGGTCAAGAAATGAAAAACTGTTTTTT. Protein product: CASRQTGSRNEKLFF.

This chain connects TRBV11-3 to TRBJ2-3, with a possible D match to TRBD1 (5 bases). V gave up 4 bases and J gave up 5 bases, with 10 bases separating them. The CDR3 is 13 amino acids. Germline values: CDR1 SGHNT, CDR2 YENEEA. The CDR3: CASSSLTGDTQYF. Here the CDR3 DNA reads TGTGCCAGCAGCTCGCTAACAGGAGATACGCAGTATTTT.

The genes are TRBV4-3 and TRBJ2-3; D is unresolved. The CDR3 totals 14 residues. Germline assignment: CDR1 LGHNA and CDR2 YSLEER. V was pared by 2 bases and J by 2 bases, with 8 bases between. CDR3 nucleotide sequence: TGCGCCAGCAGCCAACGTATTTCCACAGATACGCAGTATTTT. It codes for CASSQRISTDTQYF.

The CDR3 sequence: CASSLDGGVTGELFF. The CDR3 DNA reads TGCGCCAGCAGCTTGGACGGGGGGGTCACCGGGGAGCTGTTTTTT. This sequence joins TRBV5-1 and TRBJ2-2; 8 bases agree with TRBD2. CDR3 size: 15 residues. The V gene's germline CDR1 is SGHRS and CDR2 YFSETQ. Trimming at V came to 0 bases and at J to 4 bases, leaving 2 bases not matched to a gene.

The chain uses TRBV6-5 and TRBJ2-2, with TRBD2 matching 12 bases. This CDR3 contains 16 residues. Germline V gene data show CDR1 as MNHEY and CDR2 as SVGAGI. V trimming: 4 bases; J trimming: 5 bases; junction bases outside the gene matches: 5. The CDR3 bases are TGTGCCAGCAGTTCCCTAGCGGGGGGGCTTACCGGGGAGCTGTTTTTT. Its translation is CASSSLAGGLTGELFF.

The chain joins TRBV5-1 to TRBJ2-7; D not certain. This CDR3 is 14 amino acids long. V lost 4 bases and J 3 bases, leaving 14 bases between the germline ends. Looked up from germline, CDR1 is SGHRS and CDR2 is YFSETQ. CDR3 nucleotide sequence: TGCGCCAGCAGCCTGGGAACACGACTCTACGAGCAGTACTTC. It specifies CASSLGTRLYEQYF.

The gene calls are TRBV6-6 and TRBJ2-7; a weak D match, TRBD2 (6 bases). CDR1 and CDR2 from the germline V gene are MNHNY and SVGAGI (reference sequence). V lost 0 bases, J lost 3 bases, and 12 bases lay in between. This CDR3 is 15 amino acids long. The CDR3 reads CASSYSRTTNYEQYF. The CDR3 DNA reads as TGTGCCAGCAGTTACTCCCGGACTACTAACTACGAGCAGTACTTC.

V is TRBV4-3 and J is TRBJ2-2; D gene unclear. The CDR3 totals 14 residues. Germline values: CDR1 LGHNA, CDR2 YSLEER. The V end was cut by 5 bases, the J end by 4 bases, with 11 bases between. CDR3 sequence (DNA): TGCGCCAGCAGCGCGCAGGTAGGCACCGGGGAGCTGTTTTTT. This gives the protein CASSAQVGTGELFF.

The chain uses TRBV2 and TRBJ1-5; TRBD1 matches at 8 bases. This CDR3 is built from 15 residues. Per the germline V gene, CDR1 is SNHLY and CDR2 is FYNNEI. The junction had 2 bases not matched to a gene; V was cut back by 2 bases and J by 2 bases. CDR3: CASSEQGAGNQPQHF. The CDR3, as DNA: TGTGCCAGCAGTGAACAGGGGGCAGGCAATCAGCCCCAGCATTTT.

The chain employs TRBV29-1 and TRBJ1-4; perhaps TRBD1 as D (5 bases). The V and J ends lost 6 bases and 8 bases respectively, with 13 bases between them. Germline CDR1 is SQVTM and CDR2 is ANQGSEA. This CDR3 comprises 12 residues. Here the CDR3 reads CSVRWEGEKLFF. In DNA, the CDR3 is TGCAGCGTACGTTGGGAGGGGGAAAAACTGTTTTTT.

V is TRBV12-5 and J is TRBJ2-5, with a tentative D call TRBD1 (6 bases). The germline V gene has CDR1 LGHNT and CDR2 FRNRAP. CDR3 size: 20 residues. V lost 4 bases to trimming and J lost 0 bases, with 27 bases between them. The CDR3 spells CASGSWFPTTGQKYQETQYF. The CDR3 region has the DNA TGTGCTAGTGGTTCGTGGTTCCCAACAACCGGACAGAAGTACCAAGAGACCCAGTACTTC.

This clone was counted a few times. DNA of the CDR3: TGTGCCAGCAGTGAAGCAGGGGACAGGGGACGAGAGACCCAGTACTTC. Translating it yields CASSEAGDRGRETQYF. The J gene is TRBJ2-5, the V gene TRBV2, with 10 bases aligning to TRBD1. J gave up 4 bases and V 0 bases, and 5 bases lay outside the gene matches. This CDR3 has 16 amino acids. Germline V gene lookup returns CDR1 SNHLY and CDR2 FYNNEI.

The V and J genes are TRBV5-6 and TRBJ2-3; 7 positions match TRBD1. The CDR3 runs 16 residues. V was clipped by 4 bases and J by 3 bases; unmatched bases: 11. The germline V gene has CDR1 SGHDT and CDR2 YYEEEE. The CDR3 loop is CASSPWTGPTTDTQYF. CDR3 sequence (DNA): TGTGCCAGCAGCCCCTGGACAGGACCCACTACAGATACGCAGTATTTT.

CDR3: CASSFRGSDNSPLHF. CDR3 nucleotide sequence: TGTGCCAGCAGCTTTAGGGGGTCCGATAATTCACCCCTCCACTTT. The chain recombines TRBV11-2 with TRBJ1-6; possible D gene TRBD1, 6 bases. CDR1 and CDR2 (germline): SGHAT, FQNNGV. The CDR3 length is 15 residues. V lost 3 bases to trimming and J lost 5 bases, with 11 bases between them. The entire variable domain, with the rest obtained from reference TRBV11-2 and TRBJ1-6, is as follows: EAGVAQSPRYKIIEKRQSVAFWCNPISGHATLYWYQQILGQGPKLLIQFQNNGVVDDSQLPKDRFSAERLKGVDSTLKIQPAKLEDSAVYLCASSFRGSDNSPLHFGNGTRLTVT.

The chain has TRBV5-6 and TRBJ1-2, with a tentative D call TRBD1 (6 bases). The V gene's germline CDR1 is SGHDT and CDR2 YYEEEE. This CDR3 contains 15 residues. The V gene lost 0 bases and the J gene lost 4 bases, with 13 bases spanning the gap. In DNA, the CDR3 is TGTGCCAGCAGCTTGGATATACAGGGCCCCTATGGCTACACCTTC. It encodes CASSLDIQGPYGYTF.

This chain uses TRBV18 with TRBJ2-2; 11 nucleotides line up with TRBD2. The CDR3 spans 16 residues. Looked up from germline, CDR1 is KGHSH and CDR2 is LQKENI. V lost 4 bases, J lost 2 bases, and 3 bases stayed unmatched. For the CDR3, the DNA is TGTGCCAGCTCACAGACTAGCGGGGCTAACACCGGGGAGCTGTTTTTT. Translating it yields CASSQTSGANTGELFF.